The 22 T cell receptor beta chains below all came from one sample that was sequenced in a study of cytomegalovirus exposure and HLA in healthy donors (TCRdb year 2017). The library was generated by the immunoSEQ multiplex PCR assay. For the multiplex PCR, a mixture combining 60 forward primers for TCR Vbeta segments and 13 reverse primers for TCR Jbeta segments was used. This is the immuneACCESS table as TCRdb keeps it, with only in-frame sequences that have V and J called. A part of the clones is gone; compared with another copy, unresolved V genes explain less than half, and the rest is unexplained. The sample data list 95,000 to 150,000 clones, and 80% of these were observed just once. The biggest ten clones account for 8.8% of the sample. Sequences were obtained from PBMCs. The receptors stem from a female donor in good health and CMV-seropositive.

The chain combines TRBV2 with TRBJ1-6; the D gene is possibly TRBD1 (6 bases). The V gene lost 5 bases and the J gene lost 5 bases, with 13 bases spanning the gap. Germline V gene sequence: CDR1 SNHLY, CDR2 FYNNEI. The CDR3 has 15 amino acids. In DNA, the CDR3 is TGTGCCAGCAGTCCACAGGGAAGAAATAATTCACCCCTCCACTTT. Translation: CASSPQGRNNSPLHF.

The rearrangement joins TRBV5-3 to TRBJ1-5, with a tentative D call TRBD1 (6 bases). TRBV5-3 counts as an open reading frame of uncertain function. The germline V and J ends were trimmed by 1 base and 0 bases, with 26 bases remaining between them. The CDR3 length is 21 residues. CDR3 DNA: TGTGCCAGAAGCTTGCTCAAGACTACAGGGAATCCGACGGGTAGCAATCAGCCCCAGCATTTT. Translating gives CARSLLKTTGNPTGSNQPQHF.

This sequence joins TRBV9 and TRBJ2-3; a weak D match, TRBD2 (7 bases). Germline CDR1 is SGDLS and CDR2 is YYNGEE. There are 16 residues in the CDR3. V was trimmed by 3 bases and J by 9 bases, leaving 23 bases between them. The CDR3 nucleotides are TGTGCCAGCAGCGCCCCAGGGGAGGGGGGCCAGGGAACGCAGTATTTT. The encoded protein is CASSAPGEGGQGTQYF.

CDR3 coding DNA: TGTGCCAGCAGCTTGGGGACCACGACGGGGGAGCAGTACTTC. It is translated as CASSLGTTTGEQYF. The chain recombines TRBV5-8 with TRBJ2-7; maybe TRBD2 (5 bases). Trimming stripped 0 bases from V and 7 bases from J, with 14 bases between. The germline CDR1 and CDR2 sequences are SGHTS and YDEGEE. The CDR3 sequence is 14 residues long.

This clone is a singleton in its sample. The chain carries TRBV9 and TRBJ2-2; D not certain. The germline gives CDR1 SGDLS, CDR2 YYNGEE. The CDR3 extends over 14 amino acids. Trimming cost V 0 bases and J 2 bases, with 5 bases left between them. The CDR3 loop is CASSVVSNTGELFF. The CDR3 region has the DNA TGTGCCAGCAGCGTAGTCTCCAACACCGGGGAGCTGTTTTTT.

This chain joins TRBV2 and TRBJ1-5, with 7 bases lining up with TRBD1. Unmatched junction bases numbered 4, after V lost 5 bases and J lost 3 bases. Per the germline V gene, CDR1 is SNHLY and CDR2 is FYNNEI. This CDR3 contains 14 residues. CDR3 sequence (DNA): TGTGCCAGCAGTTTGGACAGGTTCAATCAGCCCCAGCATTTT. Translated, it gives CASSLDRFNQPQHF.

V gene TRBV7-8 combines with J gene TRBJ2-3; 7 nucleotides match TRBD2. The CDR3 is made up of 19 amino acids. V lost 0 bases and J lost 1; bases outside the gene matches: 13. Germline CDR1 reads SGHVS; CDR2 reads FQNEAQ. The CDR3 protein is CASSLAGLRGGGGTDTQYF. The CDR3 DNA reads TGTGCCAGCAGCTTAGCGGGGTTAAGGGGCGGGGGAGGCACAGATACGCAGTATTTT.

This chain links TRBV27 with TRBJ2-7; D may be TRBD2 (6 bases). Trimming removed 5 bases at V and 2 bases at J, with 16 bases between. This CDR3 is 15 amino acids long. CDR1 is MNHEY and CDR2 is SMNVEV in the germline V gene (reference sequence). CDR3 in DNA: TGTGCCAGCAGTCCCCGCGGAGGGGCAGCCTACGAGCAGTACTTC. It is translated as CASSPRGGAAYEQYF.

This clone was seen only a few times. The chain carries TRBV5-1 and TRBJ1-1; 7 bases fit TRBD1. The ends lost 4 bases at V and 1 base at J; junction bases unmatched: 10. Germline lookup yields CDR1 SGHRS and CDR2 YFSETQ. The CDR3 loop spans 16 amino acids. CDR3 in DNA: TGCGCCAGCAGCGCCAGTACCGGGACAGAGAACACTGAAGCTTTCTTT. Its translation is CASSASTGTENTEAFF.

A single count supports this clone. The chain employs TRBV6-4 and TRBJ2-3; 7 nucleotides align to TRBD1. Losses at the gene ends were 3 bases for V and 2 bases for J; bases not matched to a gene: 5. The CDR3 consists of 15 residues. Germline V lookup: CDR1 MRHNA, CDR2 SNTAGT. The CDR3 protein is CASSEQGQVTDTQYF. The CDR3 DNA reads as TGTGCCAGCAGTGAGCAAGGACAGGTCACAGATACGCAGTATTTT.

This clone was counted a single time. The V and J genes are TRBV7-2 and TRBJ1-2, with D perhaps matching TRBD1 (6 bases). The germline V gene encodes CDR1 SGHTA and CDR2 FQGNSA. V was trimmed by 4 bases and J by 4 bases, leaving 13 bases between them. The CDR3 totals 14 residues. The CDR3 DNA follows: TGTGCCAGCAGCTATGGGGGCAGCTTCTATGGCTACACCTTC. Its protein product is CASSYGGSFYGYTF.

The chain has TRBV29-1 and TRBJ1-5; unclear D gene. The germline V gene has CDR1 SQVTM and CDR2 ANQGSEA. This CDR3 has 14 amino acids. V was shortened by 7 bases and J by 1 base, with 14 bases between the two germline ends. The CDR3 nucleotides are TGCAGCGCCCAGGCGGGAAACAGCAATCAGCCCCAGCATTTT. The encoded protein is CSAQAGNSNQPQHF.

The CDR3 region is CASSRQGANYGYTF. The DNA of the CDR3 is TGTGCCAGCAGTCGACAGGGGGCTAACTATGGCTACACCTTC. This chain links TRBV2 with TRBJ1-2; 9 nucleotides match TRBD1. CDR1 SNHLY and CDR2 FYNNEI come from the germline V gene. This CDR3 comprises 14 residues. The V and J ends lost 5 bases and 0 bases, in that order; junction bases with no gene match: 1. The entire variable domain, with the rest obtained from reference TRBV2 and TRBJ1-2, is as follows: EPEVTQTPSHQVTQMGQEVILRCVPISNHLYFYWYRQILGQKVEFLVSFYNNEISEKSEIFDDQFSVERPDGSNFTLKIRSTKLEDSAMYFCASSRQGANYGYTFGSGTRLTVV.

This clone came up once. CDR3: CASSYSTYEQYF. DNA of the CDR3: TGTGCCAGCAGTTACAGCACCTACGAGCAGTACTTC. This chain connects TRBV28 to TRBJ2-7; unclear D gene. V was clipped by 4 bases and J by 2 bases, with 6 bases between them. CDR3 length: 12 amino acids. Germline CDR1 MDHEN, CDR2 SYDVKM.

This sequence joins TRBV7-3 and TRBJ2-3, with D unclear. The CDR3 covers 13 residues. Germline assignment: CDR1 SGHTA and CDR2 FQGTGA. V was trimmed by 3 bases and J by 6 bases, leaving 10 bases between them. The CDR3 DNA sequence: TGTGCCAGCAGCTTGCGTTACGAGGATACGCAGTATTTT. Encoded protein: CASSLRYEDTQYF. The variable domain in full, completed from reference TRBV7-3 and TRBJ2-3, reads GAGVSQTPSNKVTEKGKYVELRCDPISGHTALYWYRQSLGQGPEFLIYFQGTGAADDSGLPNDRFFAVRPEGSVSTLKIQRTERGDSAVYLCASSLRYEDTQYFGPGTRLTVL.

The chain couples TRBV30 to TRBJ2-7; a weak D match, TRBD1 (5 bases). Per germline, CDR1 GTSNPN and CDR2 SVGIG (reference sequence). CDR3 length: 14 residues. Trimming removed 4 bases from V and 3 bases from J, with 16 bases in between. The CDR3 spells CAWMSGQGYYEQYF. Written as DNA, the CDR3 is TGTGCCTGGATGTCCGGCCAGGGATACTACGAGCAGTACTTC.

The J gene is TRBJ1-2, the V gene TRBV5-1; D is unresolved. CDR1 is SGHRS and CDR2 is YFSETQ in the germline V gene. The CDR3 is made up of 17 amino acids. Trimming pared 4 bases from V and 5 bases from J, leaving 24 bases between. This CDR3 is CASSVSPSTAGRYGYTF. CDR3 nucleotide sequence: TGCGCCAGCAGCGTCTCCCCCTCCACCGCCGGGAGGTATGGCTACACCTTC.

V and J are TRBV30 and TRBJ1-1, with unresolved D. V was clipped by 0 bases and J by 2 bases, with 7 bases between them. CDR3 length equals 13 residues. Germline V gene lookup returns CDR1 GTSNPN and CDR2 SVGIG (reference sequence). CDR3 DNA sequence: TGTGCCTGGAGTGTACGGGGAAACACTGAAGCTTTCTTT. Translated: CAWSVRGNTEAFF.

The CDR3 bases are TGTGCCAGCAGCTTAGAGCGGGGGGCGGTTGAAAAACTGTTTTTT. This codes for CASSLERGAVEKLFF. The V call is TRBV7-2, the J call TRBJ1-4; the D gene is possibly TRBD1 (6 bases). Per germline, CDR1 SGHTA and CDR2 FQGNSA. The CDR3 is 15 residues long. The V and J ends lost 1 base and 7 bases respectively, with 13 bases between them.

The V and J genes are TRBV27 and TRBJ2-1, with 12 bases matching TRBD1. CDR1 and CDR2 (germline): MNHEY, SMNVEV (reference sequence). The CDR3 extends over 15 amino acids. With V trimmed by 6 bases and J by 8 bases, 8 bases remained unmatched. CDR3 sequence reads: CASSHLGTGGYEQFF. DNA of the CDR3: TGTGCCAGCAGCCACCTCGGGACAGGGGGCTATGAGCAGTTCTTC.

This clone was recorded a few times. V gene TRBV25-1 combines with J gene TRBJ1-1, with D possibly TRBD1 on 6 matching bases. The V end lost 2 bases, the J end lost 2 bases, and 9 bases lay between the germline ends. Germline assignment: CDR1 MGHDK and CDR2 SYGVNS. The CDR3 totals 14 residues. The CDR3 bases are TGTGCCAGCAGTGAAGGGGGCCACAACACTGAAGCTTTCTTT. This gives the protein CASSEGGHNTEAFF.

The chain uses TRBV4-2 and TRBJ2-7; TRBD1 might be the D (5 bases). In germline, CDR1 is LGHNA, CDR2 YNFKEQ. CDR3 size: 15 residues. V shed 0 bases and J shed 5 bases, with 14 bases lying between them. CDR3 loop: CASSQDSAKGDEQYF. As DNA, the CDR3 is TGTGCCAGCAGCCAAGATTCCGCAAAAGGGGACGAGCAGTACTTC.